The T cell receptor (beta chain) described here comes from a study of shared clonotypes between healthy human individuals. CDR1 MNHEY and CDR2 SMNVEV come from the germline V gene (reference sequence). V shed 8 bases and J shed 0 bases, with 17 bases lying between them. There are 15 residues in the CDR3. Study-level findings and limits: Apart from blood, nothing was sampled; tissue repertoires likely differ.

For this clone: Its antigen is as yet unknown.

Sequencing used immunoSEQ multiplex PCR; TCRdb keeps in-frame clones, though not all of them. Of approximately 480,000 clones listed, roughly 79% are singletons. The donors, healthy adults who were HIV-negative, had experienced no recent acute infections or vaccinations. The chain couples TRBV27 to TRBJ2-7, with D perhaps TRBD1 (5 bases). The receptor comes from a woman between 35 and 50 years old in good health. Some clones in this sample may be carry-over from other donors' samples. The material sequenced was PBMCs. This CDR3 reads CASGSGLLSSYEQYF. Written as DNA, the CDR3 is TGTGCCAGCGGCTCAGGGCTTCTGAGCTCCTACGAGCAGTACTTC.